This T cell receptor beta chain was found in a study of shared clonotypes between healthy human individuals (dated by TCRdb to the early 2020s). About the investigation overall: Two women and a few men aged 18 to 49 years were included in the cohort. Libraries were prepared and TCR repertoires were sequenced by different laboratories using diverse techniques, in order to increase sequencing depth and limit assay-specific biases. To estimate repertoire size and how much clonotypes are shared between individuals, the study performed deep sequencing of blood TCR repertoires from roughly five healthy adults. For each donor, CD4 naive and CD4 memory were each given three plates, CD8 naive was given two plates, and CD8 memory was given one plate. Between about 0.9 and 10 billion PBMCs per donor were obtained by leukapheresis. Overall results and qualifications from the work: Approximately 5% of naive CD4, around 3.6% of naive CD8, 2% to 2.5% of memory CD4, and around 0.4% of memory CD8 clonotypes were shared across several donors. Based on pairwise subsampling, the degree of clonotype sharing among donors was expected to be affected by sequencing depth. Compared with non-shared clonotypes, the clonotypes found in all four sorted-subset donors had higher generation probabilities. Naive subsets generally had larger estimated clonotype richness than memory subsets. Sampling was limited to blood, and TCR repertoires in tissue likely differ from TCR repertoires in blood. Because the study included only a small number of donors, the genetic and exposure-history diversity represented was limited. Rarefaction of sorted-subset datasets indicated incomplete sequencing despite the large sequencing depth.

From the cysteine up to the phenylalanine, the CDR3 has a length of 14 residues. The only DNA kept is the CDR3, 42 bases in frame from the first base. CDR1 SGHNT and CDR2 YYREEE are derived from the germline V gene (reference sequence). V is cut back by 4 bases and J by 7 bases, with 7 bases in the junction unmatched. This clone was observed a single time. Which antigen it targets is not known. The input lacks base qualities; no much larger clone sits a single base away. Using the deep immunoSEQ assay, multiplex PCR amplified TCR CDR3 regions from genomic DNA. For each cell subset, the extracted genomic DNA was distributed evenly across all wells of several immunoSEQ 96-well plates, and each plate served as one replicate. For sorted subsets, each replicate PCR was loaded with around 220 ng genomic DNA, equivalent to about 33,000 T cell genomes. The purified libraries were quantified using a Qubit 3.0 fluorometer, sized with a Bioanalyzer 2100, and then quantified again using the KAPA Library Quantification kit. Every immunoSEQ 96-well plate was sequenced on a separate single-read 150-cycle Illumina NextSeq 550 flow cell. Turning to the authors' computational methods: The immunoSEQ output contained only junctional sequences without quality scores, so filtering could not match that applied to full-length reads. Sequences were annotated with PyIR, a Python wrapper for IgBLAST v1.9, using IMGT germline references to assign V/J genes and CDR3. Any read was removed if the V/J assignment was weak (E-value above 1e-6), the CDR3 was missing, or the read contained stop codons, out-of-frame junctions, or ambiguous translated residues. V3J clonotypes were defined as sequences sharing the same inferred V gene, J gene, and CDR3 amino acid sequence. Percentage overlap between repertoires was calculated by dividing the number of shared unique clonotypes by the size of the smaller repertoire. Richness of each repertoire was evaluated using RTK rarefaction, the Chao1 estimator, and Recon v2.1 estimates of unobserved clonotypes. Generation probabilities were computed with OLGA for all TCRbeta clonotypes obtained by the gDNA method from a few donors. The source is immuneACCESS, and TCRdb retained only in-frame sequences with V and J called. Part of the clones is not carried over; for the studies checked, unresolved V genes explain less than half of this, and the remainder is unexplained. That table supplies the V and J calls and clone size; D and trimming were determined from the DNA. For this sample there are some 550,000 clones; 97% appear just once. The ten largest account for about 0.057% of the sample.

Donors were healthy HIV-negative adults with no recently reported acute infections or vaccinations. All donors were Caucasian adults living in Nashville, Tennessee, USA. CD4+ T cells were enriched by magnetic negative selection, after which naive cells were positively selected on CD45RA and the negative fraction was taken as the memory subset. After blood collection by leukapheresis, PBMCs were isolated using Ficoll-Histopaque density gradient centrifugation and then cryopreserved in the vapor phase of liquid nitrogen. Analytical flow cytometry was used to check the purity and quantity of each magnetically sorted T cell population. Genomic DNA was isolated from each sorted fraction and quantified by UV absorbance on a Nanodrop 2000c.

The chain is assembled from TRBV5-4 and TRBJ2-1; TRBD1 lines up with 8 middle nucleotides. The material sequenced was naive CD4+ T cells sorted from blood. The cell subset or site label here, explained by the study, means: CD45RA+ positively selected. The receptor's source is a woman in her 30s in good health. The sequenced DNA is TGTGCCAGCAGCGTACTACAGGGGGAGAATGAGCAGTTCTTC. This encodes CASSVLQGENEQFF.